The clone carrying this TCR beta chain was seen only a few times. This sample is drawn from a study of blood T cell repertoires in COVID-19. Produced via immunoSEQ multiplex PCR; TCRdb's table is partial and in-frame only. The sample consists of about 99,000 clones, about four fifths of them appearing once. The length of the CDR3 is 14 residues. CDR1 is KGHDR, CDR2 SFDVKD, per germline. Trimming removed 1 base from V and 7 bases from J, with 11 bases in between. This chain links TRBV24-1 with TRBJ2-3, with TRBD2 as a possible D gene (5 bases). This TCR was recovered from a woman aged 80 or older with active or convalescent COVID-19. Sequences were obtained from peripheral blood. The CDR3 spells CATSDFPSGNTQYF. The CDR3 nucleotides read TGTGCCACCAGTGATTTTCCATCGGGGAATACGCAGTATTTT.